Listed here are 13 T cell receptor beta chains from one sample, sequenced in a study of blood T cell repertoires in COVID-19. Profiling relied on immunoSEQ multiplex PCR, and the TCRdb table lists in-frame clones only, not all of them. The table records roughly 120,000 clones, 60% to 85% of them present only once. The specimen was peripheral blood. These receptors were collected from a man aged 70 or older with acute or convalescent COVID-19.

This clone has only one observation. Other DNA sequences in the same sample also yield this CDR3. This chain uses TRBV7-9 with TRBJ2-1; D is possibly TRBD1 (5 bases). CDR1 SEHNR and CDR2 FQNEAQ come from the germline V gene (reference sequence). Deletions cut 5 bases from V and 4 bases from J, with 9 bases between. The CDR3 runs to 13 residues. CDR3 residues: CASSLDRYNEQFF. In nucleotides, the CDR3 is TGTGCCAGCAGCCTTGACAGATACAATGAGCAGTTCTTC.

This chain connects TRBV6-5 to TRBJ2-7; 7 nucleotides match TRBD1. The CDR3 covers 16 residues. The ends lost 4 bases at V and 0 bases at J; junction bases unmatched: 9. Germline V gene data show CDR1 as MNHEY and CDR2 as SVGAGI. The CDR3 protein is CASSSPGQSPSYEQYF. DNA for the CDR3: TGTGCCAGCAGTTCCCCGGGACAGAGTCCCTCCTACGAGCAGTACTTC.

The rearrangement joins TRBV24-1 to TRBJ1-1, with D hard to call. In germline, CDR1 is KGHDR, CDR2 SFDVKD. The germline V and J ends were trimmed by 9 bases and 1 base, with 14 bases remaining between them. CDR3 size: 14 residues. The CDR3 sequence is CATQSGKGNTEAFF. The CDR3 DNA is TGTGCCACCCAGAGCGGCAAGGGGAACACTGAAGCTTTCTTT.

This chain connects TRBV2 to TRBJ1-5; D remains unclear. V was clipped by 2 bases and J by 6 bases, with 11 bases between them. The CDR3 runs 14 residues. Germline V gene lookup returns CDR1 SNHLY and CDR2 FYNNEI. In DNA form, the CDR3 reads TGTGCCAGCAGTGAAACGGGGTATATTCAGCCCCAGCATTTT. Translated, it gives CASSETGYIQPQHF.

V gene TRBV25-1 combines with J gene TRBJ1-6; D not resolved. This CDR3 comprises 13 residues. V lost 4 bases, J lost 5 bases, and 6 bases lay in between. The germline V gene encodes CDR1 MGHDK and CDR2 SYGVNS. CDR3 residues: CASSAGDNSPLHF. CDR3 DNA sequence: TGTGCCAGCAGTGCAGGTGATAATTCACCCCTCCACTTT.

J is TRBJ2-1 and V is TRBV3-1 (or the pseudogene TRBV3-2); weak D call: TRBD2 (5 bases). The V gene lost 1 base and the J gene lost 12 bases, with 13 bases spanning the gap. In germline, CDR1 is LGHDT, CDR2 YNNKEL (reference sequence). This CDR3 is built from 13 residues. The CDR3 reads CASSQGIGEGQFF. The CDR3 bases are TGTGCCAGCAGCCAAGGAATCGGAGAGGGGCAGTTCTTC.

The J gene is TRBJ2-7, the V gene TRBV28; 10 bases are a match to TRBD1. The CDR3 runs to 13 residues. V trimming: 6 bases; J trimming: 7 bases; junction bases outside the gene matches: 6. Germline V gene data show CDR1 as MDHEN and CDR2 as SYDVKM. For the CDR3, the DNA is TGTGCCAGCAGCCCGGGACAGGGGTGGGAGCAGTACTTC. Translated: CASSPGQGWEQYF.

The chain recombines TRBV19 with TRBJ1-1, with a weak D call TRBD1 (6 bases). The germline V and J ends were trimmed by 7 bases and 1 base, with 16 bases remaining between them. The CDR3 has 15 amino acids. Germline CDR1 is LNHDA and CDR2 is SQIVND (reference sequence). The CDR3 is CASNPDGGQNTEAFF. The CDR3 DNA is TGTGCCAGTAACCCTGATGGGGGACAGAACACTGAAGCTTTCTTT.

In DNA form, the CDR3 reads TGTGCCAGCAGATTAACAGGGGTGTTCGAAGCTTTCTTT. Its protein product is CASRLTGVFEAFF. The chain links TRBV12-3 or TRBV12-4 to TRBJ1-1, with TRBD1 matching 7 bases. This CDR3 has 13 residues. J gave up 8 bases and V 6 bases, and 9 bases lay outside the gene matches.

J is TRBJ1-4 and V is TRBV3-1 (or the pseudogene TRBV3-2); maybe TRBD1 (6 bases). The CDR3 spans 15 residues. Per the germline V gene, CDR1 is LGHDT and CDR2 is YNNKEL (reference sequence). V lost 2 bases to trimming and J lost 8 bases, with 15 bases between them. The CDR3 coding sequence is TGTGCCAGCAGCCAAAGGACAGTCCTTAAAGAAAAACTGTTTTTT. Protein product: CASSQRTVLKEKLFF.

This clone appeared a single time. The CDR3 sequence: CASSFLLPGGFGVNTEAFF. The DNA of the CDR3 is TGTGCCAGCAGCTTCCTCCTACCGGGGGGATTTGGCGTGAACACTGAAGCTTTCTTT. V and J are TRBV5-5 and TRBJ1-1; a weak D match, TRBD1 (5 bases). This CDR3 region has 19 residues. The V end was cut by 2 bases, the J end by 0 bases, with 23 bases between. CDR1 SGHKS and CDR2 YYEKEE come from the germline V gene (reference sequence).

This clone was counted only a few times. The chain combines TRBV9 with TRBJ1-6; TRBD1 matches at 7 bases. From germline, CDR1 is SGDLS and CDR2 YYNGEE. This CDR3 has 15 residues. J gave up 6 bases and V 4 bases, and 7 bases lay outside the gene matches. This CDR3 is CASSPDRAGNSPLHF. The CDR3 coding sequence is TGTGCCAGCAGCCCAGACAGGGCCGGTAATTCACCCCTCCACTTT.

The chain is built from TRBV3-1 (or the pseudogene TRBV3-2) and TRBJ2-7; a possible D gene is TRBD2 (7 bases). CDR3 size: 16 residues. Germline V gene lookup returns CDR1 LGHDT and CDR2 YNNKEL (reference sequence). Trimming took 1 base from V and 5 from J, leaving 18 bases between them. The CDR3 protein is CASSQGFGTGGDEQYF. DNA of the CDR3: TGTGCCAGCAGCCAAGGATTCGGTACGGGGGGCGACGAGCAGTACTTC.